This TCR beta chain was obtained from a study of CD8 T cells in Susac syndrome. Germline trimming cut 2 bases from V and 4 bases from J; bases unmatched to any gene: 7. The CDR3 sequence is 16 residues long. Germline V lookup: CDR1 SGHVS, CDR2 FQNEAQ. Reverse transcription of about 0.5 to 1 ug RNA was carried out with random hexamers. The immunoSEQ assay covered 54 Vbeta and 13 Jbeta segments for CDR3. One entry per CDR3 protein results from TCRdb running MiXCR on the immunoSEQ multiplex PCR reads. The data show approximately 74,000 distinct CDR3 sequences, around 93% seen once. The clonotype was recovered from a human donor with Susac syndrome. The sequenced sample was CD4+ T cells from PBMCs. The chain uses TRBV7-8 and TRBJ2-5; 10 bases align to TRBD1. The CDR3 DNA is TGTGCCAGCAGCTTATCACCCGGGACAGGGGCAGAGACCCAGTACTTC. The encoded protein is CASSLSPGTGAETQYF.